The next 26 T cell receptor beta chains were all read from a single sample in a study of molecular identifiers for immune sequencing clone quantification. MiXCR was run by TCRdb on the PCR reads, yielding one entry per CDR3 protein. The data show under 600,000 distinct CDR3 sequences, over 20% seen once. Material for sequencing was naive CD8+ T cells from blood, with Jurkat cell RNA spiked in. The subset here: FACS-sorted CD8+CD4-CCR7+CD45RA+ naive T cells. The receptors originated from a human donor in good health. Some libraries in this study had Jurkat cell RNA spiked in.

In its sample, this clonotype was seen many times. The V call is TRBV9, the J call TRBJ1-5; D uncertain. Trimming took 1 base from V and 2 from J, leaving 10 bases between them. There are 15 residues in the CDR3. Germline CDR1 SGDLS, CDR2 YYNGEE. The CDR3 DNA reads as TGTGCCAGCAGCGTAAGTTATGGGGGCAATCAGCCCCAGCATTTT. This encodes CASSVSYGGNQPQHF.

On this clonotype itself: A read error is likely, as this CDR3 ends without the conserved phenylalanine or tryptophan. The chain links TRBV4-1 to TRBJ2-1; 8 nucleotides agree with TRBD2. The CDR3 covers 15 residues. The germline V gene has CDR1 MGHRA and CDR2 YSYEKL. V dropped 4 bases and J dropped 8; count of bases not matched to a gene: 10. CDR3 sequence (DNA): TGCGCCAGCAGCCCCGGGACTAGGAGTCCAGATGAGCAGTTCCTC. Protein: CASSPGTRSPDEQFL.

The J gene is TRBJ1-5, the V gene TRBV28; D unresolved. The V end was cut by 0 bases, the J end by 1 base, with 13 bases between. This CDR3 contains 17 residues. CDR1 is MDHEN, CDR2 SYDVKM, per germline. CDR3 coding DNA: TGTGCCAGCAGTTTATGGGCCGGAGGGATGAGCAATCAGCCCCAGCATTTT. Encoded protein: CASSLWAGGMSNQPQHF.

CDR3 DNA: TGTGCCAGCAGTTTCGGGATGGATCAGCCCCAGCATTTT. It translates to CASSFGMDQPQHF. V gene TRBV6-5 combines with J gene TRBJ1-5; D not certain. V gave up 4 bases and J gave up 5 bases, with 9 bases separating them. The CDR3 extends over 13 amino acids. Per germline, CDR1 MNHEY and CDR2 SVGAGI.

The chain couples TRBV27 to TRBJ2-7; no reliable D call. The CDR3 extends over 14 amino acids. Germline CDR1 reads MNHEY; CDR2 reads SMNVEV (reference sequence). V lost 4 bases to trimming and J lost 0 bases, with 10 bases between them. The CDR3: CASSSGRSSYEQYF. The CDR3 DNA sequence: TGTGCCAGCAGTTCTGGAAGGAGCTCCTACGAGCAGTACTTC.

This clonotype was seen a few times. The chain has TRBV19 and TRBJ2-5; 12 nucleotides align to TRBD1. After removal of 3 bases from V and 2 bases from J, the junction contained 10 bases not matched to a gene. This CDR3 region has 18 residues. The germline CDR1 and CDR2 sequences are LNHDA and SQIVND (reference sequence). The CDR3 sequence is CASSIYFPGQGAQETQYF. The DNA for the CDR3 is TGTGCCAGTAGTATCTATTTCCCGGGACAGGGGGCTCAAGAGACCCAGTACTTC. Filled out from reference TRBV19 and TRBJ2-5, the complete variable domain reads DGGITQSPKYLFRKEGQNVTLSCEQNLNHDAMYWYRQDPGQGLRLIYYSQIVNDFQKGDIAEGYSVSREKKESFPLTVTSAQKNPTAFYLCASSIYFPGQGAQETQYFGPGTRLLVL.

On this clonotype: A much larger clone is a single base away; this may be a read error. This sequence joins TRBV7-9 and TRBJ2-5, with TRBD1 identical over 7 bases. CDR3 length equals 16 residues. The germline CDR1 and CDR2 sequences are SEHNR and FQNEAQ (reference sequence). The CDR3 protein is CAGSPRTGLYQETQYF. In DNA, the CDR3 is TGTGCCGGCAGCCCGCGGACAGGTTTATACCAAGAGACCCAGTACTTC.

For this clonotype: Germline and junction disagree at one end, which may indicate a read error. The chain combines TRBV7-2 with TRBJ1-5, with a weak D call TRBD1 (6 bases). Germline lookup yields CDR1 SGHTA and CDR2 FQGNSA. This CDR3 contains 16 residues. The DNA of the CDR3 is TGTGCCAGCAGCTTATGGTCGGGGGGCAGTGATCAGCTCCAGCATTTT. The encoded protein is CASSLWSGGSDQLQHF.

Many counts were recorded for this clonotype. V is TRBV9 and J is TRBJ1-1, with 7 bases lining up with TRBD1. The CDR3 has 14 residues. The germline V gene encodes CDR1 SGDLS and CDR2 YYNGEE. The trim removed 1 base at V and 4 bases at J, leaving 4 bases unmatched. The CDR3: CASSVTGVSTEAFF. In nucleotides, the CDR3 is TGTGCCAGCAGCGTAACAGGGGTGAGCACTGAAGCTTTCTTT.

The V call is TRBV27, the J call TRBJ2-3, with TRBD2 matching 8 bases. Losses at the gene ends were 2 bases for V and 3 bases for J; bases not matched to a gene: 4. This CDR3 is 15 amino acids long. Germline V gene sequence: CDR1 MNHEY, CDR2 SMNVEV (reference sequence). CDR3 sequence (DNA): TGTGCCAGCAGTTTACCCGGCGGGGGGACAGATACGCAGTATTTT. It encodes CASSLPGGGTDTQYF.

This clonotype was recorded at least ten times. The chain couples TRBV28 to TRBJ2-7; D ambiguous. V lost 4 bases and J 2 bases, leaving 15 bases between the germline ends. The CDR3 spans 15 residues. Per germline, CDR1 MDHEN and CDR2 SYDVKM. The CDR3: CASSYRGLKAYEQYF. The CDR3 nucleotides read TGTGCCAGCAGTTACCGTGGGCTAAAGGCCTACGAGCAGTACTTC.

This clonotype was observed a few times. The CDR3 sequence: CSARGRWNTEAFF. CDR3 DNA: TGCAGTGCTAGGGGGCGGTGGAACACTGAAGCTTTCTTT. The chain has TRBV20-1 and TRBJ1-1, with D maybe TRBD1 (5 bases). The germline gives CDR1 DFQATT, CDR2 SNEGSKA (reference sequence). V was shortened by 3 bases and J by 1 base, with 9 bases between the two germline ends. This CDR3 spans 13 amino acids.

With respect to this clonotype: The CDR3 carries no conserved terminal phenylalanine or tryptophan, so it likely arises from a read error. V is TRBV7-9 and J is TRBJ2-5, with 11 bases identical to TRBD2. Germline-derived CDR1 and CDR2 are SEHNR and FQNEAQ (reference sequence). The CDR3 runs 16 residues. V lost 6 bases to trimming and J lost 0 bases; unmatched junction nucleotides: 6. Here the CDR3 reads CASRRLAGRDQETQYL. As DNA, the CDR3 is TGTGCCAGCAGAAGACTAGCGGGAAGGGACCAAGAGACCCAGTACCTC.

The sample holds many counts of this clonotype. The V and J genes are TRBV5-1 and TRBJ1-1; D ambiguous. Deletions cut 0 bases from V and 2 bases from J, with 8 bases between. There are 14 residues in the CDR3. Germline loops: CDR1 SGHRS, CDR2 YFSETQ. As DNA, the CDR3 is TGCGCCAGCAGCTTGGCCCACGGAAACACTGAAGCTTTCTTT. The encoded protein is CASSLAHGNTEAFF.

Worth noting for this clonotype: At one end the junction does not follow the germline gene, possibly because of a read error. The rearrangement uses TRBV29-1 and TRBJ1-3; no clear D. The CDR3 extends over 15 amino acids. Germline CDR1 and CDR2: SQVTM and ANQGSEA. The CDR3 sequence: CSVAGYPNSGNIIYF. The CDR3 DNA sequence: TGCAGCGTCGCCGGATACCCGAACTCTGGAAACATCATATATTTT. Combining the CDR3 with reference TRBV29-1 and TRBJ1-3 gives the whole variable domain SAVISQKPSRDICQRGTSLTIQCQVDSQVTMMFWYRQQPGQSLTLIATANQGSEATYESGFVIDKFPISRPNLTFSTLTVSNMSPEDSSIYLCSVAGYPNSGNIIYFGEGSWLTVV.

The chain is built from TRBV12-3 or TRBV12-4 and TRBJ2-7; TRBD2 agrees at 11 bases. With 4 bases clipped from V and 0 bases from J, the junction kept 2 bases outside the gene matches. CDR3 length equals 15 residues. CDR3 coding DNA: TGTGCCAGCAGTTATAGCGGGGGGGCCTCCTACGAGCAGTACTTC. Encoded protein: CASSYSGGASYEQYF.

About this clonotype itself: A much larger clone differs by one base, so this may be a read error. V gene TRBV7-2 combines with J gene TRBJ2-5; 10 positions agree with TRBD1. Looked up from germline, CDR1 is SGHTA and CDR2 is FQGNSA. V gave up 5 bases and J gave up 4 bases; unmatched junction bases: 7. CDR3 length: 15 amino acids. The CDR3 spells CASSPWTGGRETQYF. CDR3 nucleotides: TGTGCCAGCAGCCCCTGGACAGGGGGACGAGAGACCCAGTACTTC.

The chain couples TRBV2 to TRBJ1-5; D possibly corresponds to TRBD1 (5 bases). This CDR3 region has 14 residues. Germline loops: CDR1 SNHLY, CDR2 FYNNEI. Trimming pared 2 bases from V and 5 bases from J, leaving 10 bases between. The CDR3 here is CASSENQGYQPQHF. Here the CDR3 DNA reads TGTGCCAGCAGTGAAAATCAGGGATATCAGCCCCAGCATTTT.

This clonotype was seen ten or more times. The chain is built from TRBV28 and TRBJ2-5; possibly TRBD1 for D (6 bases). V was trimmed by 6 bases and J by 4 bases, leaving 15 bases between them. The CDR3 is 14 residues long. CDR1 and CDR2 from the germline V gene are MDHEN and SYDVKM. DNA for the CDR3: TGTGCCAGCAGCCCCGGGACACCCCGAGAGACCCAGTACTTC. This translates into CASSPGTPRETQYF.

For this clonotype: At one of its ends the junction is not consistent with the germline gene, which may arise from a read error. The DNA for the CDR3 is TGTGCCAGCAGTCACTCGTTCCTAATGGGTAGGGAGCTGTTTTTT. It encodes CASSHSFLMGRELFF. This chain links TRBV6-5 with TRBJ2-2, with D unclear. The CDR3 runs 15 residues. CDR1 MNHEY and CDR2 SVGAGI come from the germline V gene.

For this clonotype: A much larger clone differs by one base, so this may be a read error. V gene TRBV7-9 combines with J gene TRBJ1-1, with D possibly TRBD1 on 6 matching bases. CDR3 size: 14 residues. CDR1 is SEHNR, CDR2 FQNEAQ, per germline (reference sequence). The V end was cut by 5 bases, the J end by 6 bases, with 16 bases between. CDR3 DNA sequence: TGTGCCAGCAGCCCGGACGGGGGGCCCGCTGAAGCTTTCTTT. This translates into CASSPDGGPAEAFF.

Only a few counts were recorded for this clonotype. The chain uses TRBV20-1 and TRBJ2-5; TRBD2 matches 9 bases. The CDR3 loop spans 15 amino acids. With V trimmed by 3 bases and J by 3 bases, 8 bases remained unmatched. In germline, CDR1 is DFQATT, CDR2 SNEGSKA (reference sequence). DNA for the CDR3: TGCAGTGCTAGGTCGTCGCGGGAGGGTAAAGAGACCCAGTACTTC. This gives the protein CSARSSREGKETQYF.

This clonotype was counted many times. CDR3 sequence: CSARDGLGSDTQYF. The DNA for the CDR3 is TGCAGTGCTAGAGATGGGTTGGGGTCAGATACGCAGTATTTT. The chain couples TRBV20-1 to TRBJ2-3; D is uncertain. CDR1 DFQATT and CDR2 SNEGSKA come from the germline V gene (reference sequence). V was pared by 0 bases and J by 4 bases, with 11 bases between. This CDR3 region has 14 residues.

This clonotype was observed at least ten times. The V and J genes are TRBV28 and TRBJ2-1; D is unclear. CDR1 MDHEN and CDR2 SYDVKM come from the germline V gene. The V end was cut by 5 bases, the J end by 4 bases, with 9 bases between. This CDR3 comprises 13 residues. In nucleotides, the CDR3 is TGTGCCAGCAGTCCCCGAGAGTACAATGAGCAGTTCTTC. Translated: CASSPREYNEQFF.

This clonotype was observed a handful of times. The chain carries TRBV20-1 and TRBJ2-7, with D perhaps being TRBD1 or TRBD2 (5 bases each). The germline CDR1 and CDR2 sequences are DFQATT and SNEGSKA (reference sequence). Trimming removed 5 bases from V and 2 bases from J, with 19 bases in between. This CDR3 region has 15 residues. The CDR3 nucleotides read TGCAGTGCTGAAGACAAACACGGGACGACCTACGAGCAGTACTTC. Protein sequence: CSAEDKHGTTYEQYF.

This clonotype has a handful of counts. The J gene is TRBJ1-1, the V gene TRBV20-1; 7 bases map to TRBD1. The V and J ends lost 0 bases and 1 base, in that order; junction bases with no gene match: 8. Germline V CDR1 and CDR2: DFQATT, SNEGSKA (reference sequence). The CDR3 is 16 amino acids. The CDR3 here is CSARDEEGAKNTEAFF. DNA of the CDR3: TGCAGTGCTAGAGATGAGGAGGGGGCGAAGAACACTGAAGCTTTCTTT.